Listed here are 20 T cell receptor beta chains from one sample, sequenced in a study of monozygotic twins with cystic fibrosis. Sequencing was performed with immunoSEQ multiplex PCR; in TCRdb, only in-frame clones are kept and a portion is missing. The sample shows around 29,000 clones, about 82% of them seen only once. Sequenced material: blood. These receptors were taken from a girl aged 2-10 years with cystic fibrosis.

The V gene is TRBV14, the J gene TRBJ1-2, with TRBD1 matching 7 bases. V shed 1 base and J 5 bases; nucleotides not matched to a gene: 7. This CDR3 comprises 15 residues. The germline CDR1 and CDR2 sequences are SGHDN and FVKESK. The CDR3 region has the DNA TGTGCCAGCAGCCAAGGGACAGGCGTTTGGTATGGCTACACCTTC. Translating gives CASSQGTGVWYGYTF.

This CDR3 is CASSPRTGPWNTEAFF. DNA of the CDR3: TGTGCCAGCAGTCCGAGGACAGGGCCTTGGAACACTGAAGCTTTCTTT. The chain recombines TRBV27 with TRBJ1-1; 8 bases fit TRBD1. The CDR3 extends over 16 amino acids. Germline values: CDR1 MNHEY, CDR2 SMNVEV (reference sequence). With V trimmed by 5 bases and J by 1 base, 9 bases remained unmatched.

V and J are TRBV7-9 and TRBJ1-2; weak D call: TRBD1 (6 bases). Trimming left V 2 bases short and J 1 base short, with 14 bases between. CDR1 and CDR2 (germline): SEHNR, FQNEAQ (reference sequence). This CDR3 region has 16 residues. The CDR3 region has the DNA TGTGCCAGCAGCTTAAGGGGGGACGTCCATAACTATGGCTACACCTTC. Its protein product is CASSLRGDVHNYGYTF.

The V and J genes are TRBV30 and TRBJ1-1, with D possibly TRBD1 on 5 matching bases. The CDR3 length is 14 residues. Trimming left V 1 base short and J 5 bases short, with 14 bases between. Germline V gene sequence: CDR1 GTSNPN, CDR2 SVGIG (reference sequence). For the CDR3, the DNA is TGTGCCTGGAGTGACCAGGGAAGGTTAACTGAAGCTTTCTTT. It codes for CAWSDQGRLTEAFF.

The V call is TRBV6-4, the J call TRBJ2-6; possibly TRBD1 for D (5 bases). V lost 2 bases, J lost 3 bases, and 5 bases lay in between. The CDR3 is 14 residues long. From germline, CDR1 is MRHNA and CDR2 SNTAGT. The CDR3 here is CASSDRGGANVLTF. The CDR3 nucleotides are TGTGCCAGCAGTGACAGGGGTGGGGCCAACGTCCTGACTTTC.

For the CDR3, the DNA is TGCACCAGCAGCCATCCATCGGCGACAGGCGGGATATGCAATCAGCCCCAGCATTTT. The encoded protein is CTSSHPSATGGICNQPQHF. The chain recombines TRBV1 with TRBJ1-5. TRBV1 is shown as a pseudogene. The CDR3 extends over 19 amino acids.

V is TRBV30 and J is TRBJ2-3; 13 bases align to TRBD2. The CDR3 is made up of 16 amino acids. V lost 3 bases to trimming and J lost 2 bases; unmatched junction nucleotides: 5. Germline CDR1 GTSNPN, CDR2 SVGIG (reference sequence). CDR3 loop: CAWRGGTSGNTDTQYF. For the CDR3, the DNA is TGTGCCTGGAGGGGAGGGACTAGCGGGAACACAGATACGCAGTATTTT.

The chain carries TRBV27 and TRBJ1-2; weak D call: TRBD1 (5 bases). In germline, CDR1 is MNHEY, CDR2 SMNVEV (reference sequence). CDR3 length equals 13 residues. V was shortened by 2 bases and J by 8 bases, with 12 bases between the two germline ends. Here the CDR3 reads CASSLMQGGGYTF. The DNA of the CDR3 is TGTGCCAGCAGTTTAATGCAGGGTGGCGGCTACACCTTC.

The chain links TRBV6-1 to TRBJ2-7; 15 bases map to TRBD2. With V trimmed by 3 bases and J by 6 bases, 9 bases remained unmatched. Looked up from germline, CDR1 is MNHNS and CDR2 is SASEGT. CDR3 length: 17 amino acids. CDR3 loop: CASSDDAGLAGGAEQYF. CDR3 DNA sequence: TGTGCCAGCAGTGATGACGCGGGACTAGCGGGAGGAGCCGAGCAGTACTTC.

The J gene is TRBJ1-1, the V gene TRBV6-6; TRBD1 aligns across 7 bases. CDR3 length: 14 amino acids. The trim removed 5 bases at V and 6 bases at J, leaving 9 bases unmatched. Germline values: CDR1 MNHNY, CDR2 SVGAGI (reference sequence). DNA for the CDR3: TGTGCCAGCAGTCTGACAGGGAGAATGGCTGAAGCTTTCTTT. This codes for CASSLTGRMAEAFF.

The genes are TRBV9 and TRBJ2-1, with D unresolved. V was cut by 0 bases and J by 7 bases, with 5 bases left in between. The CDR3 is made up of 12 amino acids. Germline-derived CDR1 and CDR2 are SGDLS and YYNGEE. DNA of the CDR3: TGTGCCAGCAGCGTAGTAACTAATGAGCAGTTCTTC. Its translation is CASSVVTNEQFF.

The V and J genes are TRBV28 and TRBJ1-6; 7 nucleotides line up with TRBD1. CDR3 size: 15 residues. V was pared by 6 bases and J by 9 bases, with 11 bases of the junction left unmatched. Germline CDR1 and CDR2: MDHEN and SYDVKM. DNA for the CDR3: TGTGCCAGCAGGGGGACAGAGTTGTATGGTTCACCCCTCCACTTT. Translation: CASRGTELYGSPLHF.

Of note for this clone: The junction does not match germline at one end; this may be a read error. The rearrangement uses TRBV29-1 and TRBJ1-2; D is uncertain. The CDR3 extends over 11 amino acids. The germline V gene encodes CDR1 SQVTM and CDR2 ANQGSEA. CDR3 sequence reads: CSVQEPRSYTF. The CDR3 DNA reads TGCAGCGTTCAAGAGCCTCGAAGCTACACCTTC. The full variable domain, rest sourced from reference TRBV29-1 and TRBJ1-2, is SAVISQKPSRDICQRGTSLTIQCQVDSQVTMMFWYRQQPGQSLTLIATANQGSEATYESGFVIDKFPISRPNLTFSTLTVSNMSPEDSSIYLCSVQEPRSYTFGSGTRLTVV.

The V gene is TRBV2, the J gene TRBJ2-7, with D tentatively TRBD2 (6 bases). CDR1 is SNHLY and CDR2 is FYNNEI in the germline V gene. The V and J ends lost 4 bases and 2 bases respectively, with 12 bases between them. The CDR3 consists of 14 residues. The DNA of the CDR3 is TGTGCCAGCAGTGGCGGGGCTCTTACCTACGAGCAGTACTTC. This encodes CASSGGALTYEQYF.

The rearrangement joins TRBV9 to TRBJ1-3; D is uncertain. CDR1 and CDR2 (germline): SGDLS, YYNGEE. Trimming took off 1 base at V and 2 bases at J, with 13 bases between the two ends. This CDR3 region has 16 residues. CDR3 bases: TGTGCCAGCAGCGTAACCGCAGCTTCTACTGGAAACACCATATATTTT. This sequence encodes CASSVTAASTGNTIYF. Looking up the rest from reference TRBV9 and TRBJ1-3 gives the full variable domain: DSGVTQTPKHLITATGQRVTLRCSPRSGDLSVYWYQQSLDQGLQFLIQYYNGEERAKGNILERFSAQQFPDLHSELNLSSLELGDSALYFCASSVTAASTGNTIYFGEGSWLTVV.

This clone was picked up one time. The chain joins TRBV19 to TRBJ1-2; the match to TRBD1 covers 8 bases. The CDR3 has 15 amino acids. Germline CDR1 is LNHDA and CDR2 is SQIVND (reference sequence). V lost 3 bases, J lost 7 bases, and 10 bases stayed unmatched. The CDR3 DNA reads as TGTGCCAGTAGTATTGGACAGGGACTTCCGGGTGGCTACACCTTC. Encoded protein: CASSIGQGLPGGYTF.

The chain joins TRBV7-3 to TRBJ2-1; TRBD2 matches 12 bases. CDR3 length: 16 amino acids. Germline values: CDR1 SGHTA, CDR2 FQGTGA. The V segment lost 5 bases and the J segment 6 bases; nucleotides outside the gene matches: 8. The CDR3 protein is CASSPQASGRANEQFF. The CDR3 DNA sequence: TGTGCCAGCAGCCCCCAGGCTAGCGGGAGGGCCAATGAGCAGTTCTTC. The whole variable domain, remainder taken from reference TRBV7-3 and TRBJ2-1, is GAGVSQTPSNKVTEKGKYVELRCDPISGHTALYWYRQSLGQGPEFLIYFQGTGAADDSGLPNDRFFAVRPEGSVSTLKIQRTERGDSAVYLCASSPQASGRANEQFFGPGTRLTVL.

This rearrangement joins TRBV29-1 to TRBJ2-2; possibly TRBD1 or TRBD2 for D (5 bases each). The CDR3 spans 14 residues. Trimming cost V 7 bases and J 7 bases, with 19 bases left between them. Per germline, CDR1 SQVTM and CDR2 ANQGSEA. CDR3 coding DNA: TGCAGCGCAAAAGAGGGGCCTTCTGACGGGGAGCTGTTTTTT. Amino acid sequence: CSAKEGPSDGELFF.

The rearrangement links TRBV4-1 to TRBJ2-1; the match to TRBD2 covers 12 bases. The junction had 11 bases not matched to a gene; V was cut back by 0 bases and J by 8 bases. The CDR3 totals 18 residues. Per the germline V gene, CDR1 is MGHRA and CDR2 is YSYEKL. CDR3 nucleotide sequence: TGCGCCAGCAGCCAAGATCGGCTAGCGGGAGGGCCTTTTGATGAGCAGTTCTTC. Its translation: CASSQDRLAGGPFDEQFF.

V usage is TRBV7-6 and J usage is TRBJ2-3; 7 nucleotides agree with TRBD2. CDR1 SGHVS and CDR2 FNYEAQ come from the germline V gene. The junction had 2 bases not matched to a gene; V was cut back by 2 bases and J by 0 bases. The CDR3 runs to 15 residues. The CDR3 region is CASSLSSGSTDTQYF. The CDR3, as DNA: TGTGCCAGCAGCTTAAGTAGCGGGAGCACAGATACGCAGTATTTT.